This T cell receptor beta chain originates from a study of regulatory T cells in long-lasting Graves disease. CDR1 SGHAT and CDR2 FQNNGV come from the germline V gene. The CDR3 is 18 residues long. The V and J ends lost 5 bases and 3 bases, in that order; junction bases with no gene match: 15. Relying on iRepertoire HTBI primers and Arm-PCR of CDR3 regions, the team built TCR beta libraries. MiXCR, run by TCRdb on the multiplex PCR reads, gives a single entry per CDR3 protein. Here the sample spans roughly 350,000 distinct CDR3 sequences, about 16% being singletons. Time point denoted: newly diagnosed GD, antithyroid drugs for less than 3 months. PBMCs provided the RNA from which the TCR library was made. This sample also belongs to another study, concerning T cells in Graves' hyperthyroidism and ophthalmopathy.

The J gene is TRBJ2-1, the V gene TRBV11-2; TRBD2 agrees at 8 bases. The sequences come from peripheral blood mononuclear cells (PBMCs), collected at new diagnosis, from a patient treated with antithyroid drugs. This clonotype was sampled from a woman aged 18-35 years with Graves disease. The DNA for the CDR3 is TGTGCCAGCAGCCCAACAGGGCTGGGCGGGAGGAGCTACAATGAGCAGTTCTTC. It codes for CASSPTGLGGRSYNEQFF.